This T cell receptor (beta chain) comes out of a study of cytomegalovirus exposure and HLA in healthy donors. Study-wide findings and caveats: In a later analysis, CMV-associated beta chains were mostly HLA-associated, it appeared. In an earlier analysis, productive rearrangement rates for most beta V segments clustered near 87% or 30%. An observed cluster of highly shared sequence variants was recorded as a likely sequencing artifact.

All the people who gave samples were healthy bone marrow donors. A remark on this clone: The antigen is not known.

This PCR relied on a set of 60 Vbeta primers and 13 Jbeta primers. Clones were read by immunoSEQ multiplex PCR, and TCRdb kept only the in-frame ones, dropping some. The sample lists 250,000 or so clones, around 81% occurring once. V was clipped by 6 bases and J by 0 bases, with 15 bases between them. The CDR3 consists of 15 residues. Germline CDR1 is MNHEY and CDR2 is SVGAGI. This clonotype was obtained from an older woman in good health and CMV-seropositive. The chain employs TRBV6-5 and TRBJ2-7; perhaps TRBD1 as D (6 bases). The sample comprised PBMCs. In DNA form, the CDR3 reads TGTGCCAGCAGCCTGACAGGTTCTTACTCCTACGAGCAGTACTTC. Its protein product is CASSLTGSYSYEQYF.